This TCR beta chain appears in the sequencing data of a study of T cell changes during pregnancy in multiple sclerosis. The V gene end was trimmed by 2 bases and the J gene end by 3 bases; junction bases not matched to a gene: 5. Germline assignment: CDR1 SGDLS and CDR2 YYNGEE. CDR3 size: 14 residues. Profiled with immunoSEQ multiplex PCR; TCRdb holds only in-frame clones, not every one. Here the sample spans tens of thousands of clones, 80% to 90% being singletons. Sample: CD4+ T cells from peripheral blood mononuclear cells, taken in the first trimester of pregnancy. This chain uses TRBV9 with TRBJ2-7, with 7 positions matching TRBD1. The receptor was derived from a female donor with multiple sclerosis, enrolled in a pregnancy study. The CDR3 nucleotides are TGTGCCAGCAGCGTCCGGGACAGAGACTACGAGCAGTACTTC. It codes for CASSVRDRDYEQYF.